Sequencing of this T cell receptor (beta chain) was carried out in a study of tumor-infiltrating lymphocytes in localized non-small cell lung cancer. Study at large: From each patient, both tumor and uninvolved lung, non-adjacent to tumor, were sampled.

To note about this clone: Its antigen remains unidentified.

TCRdb keeps only in-frame clones here, not all; method: immunoSEQ multiplex PCR. The sample lists about 13,000 clones; approximately 85% were seen once. Findings and limits, study-wide: Technical variation could not be separated from intratumor heterogeneity here. Recurrence-free survival showed no association with tumor T-cell fraction. TCR sequencing covered a subset of patients with enough tissue.

The V end was cut by 3 bases, the J end by 0 bases, with 13 bases between. CDR1 SGDLS and CDR2 YYNGEE come from the germline V gene. The CDR3 runs to 16 residues. Sequencing was carried out using lung tumor tissue. This chain links TRBV9 with TRBJ2-1; the D gene is possibly TRBD1 (6 bases). This TCR was sampled from a human donor with non-small cell lung cancer. The DNA of the CDR3 is TGTGCCAGCAGCGCCCATACAGGGAGCTCCTACAATGAGCAGTTCTTC. This translates into CASSAHTGSSYNEQFF.